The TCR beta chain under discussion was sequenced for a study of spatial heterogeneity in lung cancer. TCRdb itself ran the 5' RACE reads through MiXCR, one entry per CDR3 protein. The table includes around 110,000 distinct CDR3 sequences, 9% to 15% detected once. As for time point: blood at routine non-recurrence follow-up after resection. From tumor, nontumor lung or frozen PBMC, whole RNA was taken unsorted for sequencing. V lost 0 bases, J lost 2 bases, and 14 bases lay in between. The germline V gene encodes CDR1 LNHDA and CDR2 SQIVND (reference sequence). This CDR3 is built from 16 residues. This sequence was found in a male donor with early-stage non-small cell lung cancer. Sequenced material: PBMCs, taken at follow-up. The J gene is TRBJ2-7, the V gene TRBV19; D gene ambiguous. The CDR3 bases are TGTGCCAGTAGTATAGAATCCGCAGGCCCTACCTACGAGCAGTACTTC. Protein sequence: CASSIESAGPTYEQYF.